The 11 T cell receptor beta chains below come from one sample, sequenced in a study of Graves' ophthalmopathy and Graves' hyperthyroidism. For repertoire sequencing, the TCR beta CDR3 regions were amplified from RNA transcripts. In the first round, RT-PCR was carried out with HTBI primers, and a multiplex PCR formed the second round. TCRdb ran MiXCR on the multiplex PCR reads and lists one entry per CDR3 protein. The table shows approximately 45,000 distinct CDR3 sequences, with over 45% occurring only once. Sequencing was performed on peripheral blood. These TCRs come from an adult man with Graves' ophthalmopathy.

By its share, this clonotype is medium-sized. CDR3 region: CASSGGQIYGYTF. The CDR3 nucleotides read TGTGCCAGCAGTGGGGGACAGATCTATGGCTACACCTTC. The V and J genes are TRBV25-1 and TRBJ1-2; 7 positions agree with TRBD1. Germline-derived CDR1 and CDR2 are MGHDK and SYGVNS. V was pared by 4 bases and J by 4 bases, with 3 bases of the junction left unmatched. The CDR3 has 13 residues.

The V gene is TRBV29-1, the J gene TRBJ2-7, with D possibly TRBD1 on 6 matching bases. Germline V gene lookup returns CDR1 SQVTM and CDR2 ANQGSEA. V was trimmed by 2 bases and J by 0 bases, leaving 8 bases between them. This CDR3 is 13 amino acids long. This chain's CDR3 is CSVEKDSSYEQYF. The CDR3 DNA reads TGCAGCGTTGAAAAGGACAGCTCCTACGAGCAGTACTTC.

This clonotype was observed at least ten times. The rearrangement joins TRBV7-9 to TRBJ1-6, with a tentative D call TRBD1 (5 bases). This CDR3 is 16 amino acids long. Germline-derived CDR1 and CDR2 are SEHNR and FQNEAQ (reference sequence). The ends were cut back, 5 bases at V and 8 bases at J, with 19 bases in the middle. CDR3 region: CASSQETGAADSPLHF. The CDR3 DNA reads as TGTGCCAGCAGCCAAGAAACCGGGGCCGCGGATTCACCCCTCCACTTT.

The chain carries TRBV27 and TRBJ2-3; D possibly uses TRBD1 or TRBD2 (5 bases each). The CDR3 loop spans 14 amino acids. The V gene's germline CDR1 is MNHEY and CDR2 SMNVEV (reference sequence). Trimming cost V 8 bases and J 2 bases, with 14 bases left between them. This chain's CDR3 is CASSGPGLTDTQYF. CDR3 nucleotide sequence: TGTGCCAGCTCGGGGCCGGGTCTCACAGATACGCAGTATTTT.

The chain couples TRBV6-5 to TRBJ2-3, with TRBD2 matching 7 bases. CDR1 and CDR2 (germline): MNHEY, SVGAGI. The trim removed 4 bases at V and 0 bases at J, leaving 7 bases unmatched. This CDR3 region has 16 residues. CDR3 loop: CASSSPRLASTDTQYF. The CDR3, as DNA: TGTGCCAGCAGTTCCCCCCGACTAGCAAGCACAGATACGCAGTATTTT.

The chain links TRBV20-1 to TRBJ2-7; 10 bases align to TRBD2. This CDR3 spans 13 amino acids. Germline CDR1 DFQATT, CDR2 SNEGSKA (reference sequence). V shed 1 base, J shed 7 bases, and the junction held 4 bases outside the gene matches. The CDR3 DNA follows: TGCAGTGCTAGAGTCCTAGCGGGAGTGGAGCAGTACTTC. Translation gives CSARVLAGVEQYF.

The rearrangement joins TRBV7-9 to TRBJ2-2; TRBD2 agrees at 13 bases. CDR3 length equals 14 residues. Per germline, CDR1 SEHNR and CDR2 FQNEAQ (reference sequence). With 9 bases clipped from V and 10 bases from J, the junction kept 8 bases outside the gene matches. CDR3 amino acids: CASPWTSGGTELFF. CDR3 sequence (DNA): TGTGCCAGTCCATGGACTAGCGGGGGCACGGAGCTGTTTTTT.

This clonotype was found many times. The chain joins TRBV20-1 to TRBJ2-1, with D possibly matching TRBD2 (6 bases). The CDR3 has 14 residues. Germline CDR1 reads DFQATT; CDR2 reads SNEGSKA (reference sequence). Trimming removed 2 bases at V and 5 bases at J, with 13 bases between. CDR3: CSARNRAGNNEQFF. DNA of the CDR3: TGCAGTGCTAGAAATAGGGCGGGGAACAATGAGCAGTTCTTC.

The V and J genes are TRBV10-3 and TRBJ1-1; D gene unclear. Trimming took off 2 bases at V and 6 bases at J, with 4 bases between the two ends. Germline V gene lookup returns CDR1 ENHRY and CDR2 SYGVKD. This CDR3 has 11 amino acids. CDR3 residues: CAISEGSEAFF. Written as DNA, the CDR3 is TGTGCCATCAGTGAGGGATCTGAAGCTTTCTTT.

In this sample, this clonotype turned up a few times. The chain employs TRBV24-1 and TRBJ1-5; no definite D call. This CDR3 has 14 residues. Trimming took 2 bases from V and 7 from J, leaving 11 bases between them. From germline, CDR1 is KGHDR and CDR2 SFDVKD. The CDR3 reads CATSDSDRGQPQHF. DNA of the CDR3: TGTGCCACCAGTGATTCGGACCGGGGACAGCCCCAGCATTTT.

This clonotype was detected ten times or more. The rearrangement links TRBV20-1 to TRBJ2-3, with D uncertain. Deletions cut 3 bases from V and 0 bases from J, with 10 bases between. Germline values: CDR1 DFQATT, CDR2 SNEGSKA (reference sequence). The CDR3 consists of 14 residues. The CDR3 spells CSASYWESTDTQYF. The CDR3 bases are TGCAGTGCTAGCTATTGGGAAAGCACAGATACGCAGTATTTT.